This TCR beta chain was identified in a study of T cell changes during pregnancy in multiple sclerosis. Germline V gene sequence: CDR1 SGHRS, CDR2 YFSETQ. The CDR3 sequence is 16 residues long. J gave up 6 bases and V 1 base, and 9 bases lay outside the gene matches. Clones were sequenced by immunoSEQ multiplex PCR, and TCRdb holds only the in-frame ones, with some missing. This table holds 40,000 to 55,000 clones, 90% found once. The TCR sequence derives from a female donor with multiple sclerosis, enrolled in a pregnancy study. The chain recombines TRBV5-1 with TRBJ2-2; 7 nucleotides align to TRBD2. The sequencing used CD4+ T cells from peripheral blood mononuclear cells, collected before pregnancy. CDR3 loop: CASSLMFPGGAGELFF. CDR3 DNA: TGCGCCAGCAGCTTGATGTTCCCGGGAGGCGCCGGGGAGCTGTTTTTT.